A selection of T cell receptor beta chains follows, all from one sample in a study of blood T cell repertoires in COVID-19. Sequencing used immunoSEQ multiplex PCR; TCRdb keeps in-frame clones, though not all of them. This repertoire shows about 200,000 clones, 80% found once; its top ten account for approximately 6%. The sequencing sample was made of peripheral blood. The origin of the receptors is a woman in her 70s with acute or convalescent COVID-19. Both conserved end residues are part of each CDR3. The D gene is left open where the match is weak. A row's size may be missing; if present it is once, few, many or a size class.

NA	TRBV7-2	NA	TRBJ1-2	TGTGCCAGCAGCTTAACAACAGGGAACTATGGCTACACCTTC	CASSLTTGNYGYTF
NA	TRBV18	NA	TRBJ2-3	TGTGCCAGCTCACCAGAGACTAGCACAGATACGCAGTATTTT	CASSPETSTDTQYF
NA	TRBV5-1	NA	TRBJ2-2	TGCGCCAGCAGCCCCGGACAGCCCACCGGGGAGCTGTTTTTT	CASSPGQPTGELFF
NA	TRBV10-3	NA	TRBJ2-7	TGTGCCATCAGTGAGTCTGGAGTAGGGGGGGGGTACGAGCAGTACTTC	CAISESGVGGGYEQYF
NA	TRBV24-1	NA	TRBJ2-2	TGTGCCACCAGTGGACTCCCCGCCGGGGAGCTGTTTTTT	CATSGLPAGELFF
NA	TRBV13	TRBD2	TRBJ2-1	TGTGCCAGCAGCCCCGATAGCGGGAGCACCTACAATGAGCAGTTCTTC	CASSPDSGSTYNEQFF
NA	TRBV25-1	NA	TRBJ2-1	TGTGCCAGCAGTGAATTGACAAACTACAATGAGCAGTTCTTC	CASSELTNYNEQFF
NA	TRBV18	NA	TRBJ1-5	TGTGCCAGCTCACCCCAGGGTTTCAATCAGCCCCAGCATTTT	CASSPQGFNQPQHF
NA	TRBV5-1	NA	TRBJ1-2	TGCGCCAGCAGCTTGATGACTGACTATGGCTACACCTTC	CASSLMTDYGYTF
NA	TRBV7-6	NA	TRBJ2-1	TGTGCCAGCAGCTTAGGAGGGTCGTACGAGCAGTTCTTC	CASSLGGSYEQFF
NA	TRBV3-1/TRBV3-2	NA	TRBJ2-1	TGTGCCAGCAGCATCCCCTCCCTTTGGGGAGTTGAGCAGTTCTTC	CASSIPSLWGVEQFF
NA	TRBV24-1	TRBD1	TRBJ2-7	TGTGCCACCAGTGAGGGGGACAGACGGAGATACGAGCAGTACTTC	CATSEGDRRRYEQYF
few	TRBV28	TRBD2	TRBJ2-1	TGTGCCAGCCTGGGGGGCGGGAGGGCCCCCTACAATGAGCAGTTCTTC	CASLGGGRAPYNEQFF
few	TRBV5-1	TRBD2	TRBJ2-3	TGCGCCAGCAGCTCCGGGACTAGCGGGAGGGATACGCAGTATTTT	CASSSGTSGRDTQYF
NA	TRBV30	NA	TRBJ2-1	TGTGCCTGGAGCCTTGGCTCCTTCGACAATGAGCAGTTCTTC	CAWSLGSFDNEQFF
NA	TRBV5-4	NA	TRBJ2-2	TGTGCCAGCAGGCGGTCCTCGGCTACCGGGGAGCTGTTTTTT	CASRRSSATGELFF
NA	TRBV27	TRBD2	TRBJ2-7	TGTGCCAGCAGTTTAGGGGGGGCTAGCGGGATCCAGTACTTC	CASSLGGASGIQYF
NA	TRBV7-8	TRBD1	TRBJ2-1	TGTGCCAGCAGCCCCGAACCGGGACAGGGCTACAATGAGCAGTTCTTC	CASSPEPGQGYNEQFF
NA	TRBV28	NA	TRBJ2-3	TGTGCCAGCGCCCCCGGGACTCGACTTGACGTTACAGATACGCAGTATTTT	CASAPGTRLDVTDTQYF
NA	TRBV20-1	NA	TRBJ2-7	TGCAGTGCTAGTTCCAGCGGATCGTACTTC	CSASSSGSYF
NA	TRBV27	NA	TRBJ1-2	TGTGCCAGCAGTTTATCGGGGGGATATAACTATGGCTACACCTTC	CASSLSGGYNYGYTF
NA	TRBV19	TRBD1	TRBJ1-5	TGTGCCAGTAGTCCACAGGGGGCGAGCAATCAGCCCCAGCATTTT	CASSPQGASNQPQHF
NA	TRBV5-1	NA	TRBJ1-2	TGCGCCAGCAGGCCAAGTCAGGGCACTGACGGCTACACCTTC	CASRPSQGTDGYTF
NA	TRBV5-4	NA	TRBJ2-7	TGTGCCAGCAGCTCCACGACAGGCTCCTACGAGCAGTACTTC	CASSSTTGSYEQYF
few	TRBV7-2	NA	TRBJ2-3	TGTGCCAGCAGCCGCGGGATCACAGATACGCAGTATTTT	CASSRGITDTQYF
NA	TRBV5-1	NA	TRBJ2-1	TGCGCCAGCAGCTTAGGGGGGGACGTCTCGCAGTTCTTC	CASSLGGDVSQFF
NA	TRBV28	TRBD2	TRBJ2-4	TGTGCCAGCAGTTCCTCCCCTTACTTAGCGGGAGGGGTAGCCAAAAACATTCAGTACTTC	CASSSSPYLAGGVAKNIQYF
NA	TRBV5-1	NA	TRBJ2-2	TGCGCCAGCAGCTCGGAGCGCGAGAACACCGGGGAGCTGTTTTTT	CASSSERENTGELFF
NA	TRBV6-6	NA	TRBJ2-7	TGTGCCAGCCGCGGGGAATGGGATACGCACGAGCAGTACTTC	CASRGEWDTHEQYF
NA	TRBV4-1	NA	TRBJ2-5	TGCGCCAGCAGCCAAGGACGAGGGGCGGGACGAGAGACCCAGTACTTC	CASSQGRGAGRETQYF
NA	TRBV30	NA	TRBJ1-4	TGTGCCTGGAGTGTACGAGCAACTAATGAAAAACTGTTTTTT	CAWSVRATNEKLFF
NA	TRBV30	TRBD2	TRBJ2-3	TGTGCCTGGAGTGTACTAGCGGGAGGGTCGCAGTATTTT	CAWSVLAGGSQYF
NA	TRBV7-2	TRBD2	TRBJ2-7	TGTGCCAGCAGCCCCAGACTAGCGGGAGGGCCCTACGAGCAGTACTTC	CASSPRLAGGPYEQYF
NA	TRBV10-3	NA	TRBJ2-7	TGTGCCATCAGGGACATTTACTCCTACGAGCAGTACTTC	CAIRDIYSYEQYF